This passage covers 9 T cell receptor beta chains from one sample sequenced in a study of a mutant IDH1 vaccine in newly diagnosed glioma. Stated time point: week 47, end of study. What each vaccine dose contained was 300 ug of mutant IDH1 20-mer peptide, accompanied by topical imiquimod. The protocol was immunoSEQ multiplex PCR, while the TCRdb copy is restricted to in-frame clones and leaves out a portion. The sample has roughly 38,000 clones, 82% seen once. Antigens for these TCRs are unknown. The sequences come from PBMCs, collected from a glioma patient whose treatment included an IDH1 peptide vaccine. These receptors were taken from a man between 18 and 35 years old with glioma. Some clones in this sample may be carry-over from other donors' samples.

V is TRBV2 and J is TRBJ2-3, with 11 positions matching TRBD2. V gave up 9 bases and J gave up 5 bases; unmatched junction bases: 13. Germline values: CDR1 SNHLY, CDR2 FYNNEI. There are 16 residues in the CDR3. The CDR3 DNA is TGTGCCAGGAGAAGTCCTAGCGGGAGGAAGGGAGATACGCAGTATTTT. It is translated as CARRSPSGRKGDTQYF.

A few counts support this clone. V is TRBV5-1 and J is TRBJ2-3; either TRBD1 or TRBD2 may supply D (5 bases each). This CDR3 is built from 17 residues. Germline V CDR1 and CDR2: SGHRS, YFSETQ. V dropped 0 bases and J dropped 6 bases, with 20 bases sitting between them. CDR3 DNA sequence: TGCGCCAGCAGCTTGGCCGCGTGGGTGGGGGAGAAGGATACGCAGTATTTT. Encoded protein: CASSLAAWVGEKDTQYF.

The genes are TRBV9 and TRBJ2-6, with D perhaps matching TRBD2 (6 bases). The V end was cut by 4 bases, the J end by 0 bases, with 23 bases between. The CDR3 runs 20 residues. Germline V gene sequence: CDR1 SGDLS, CDR2 YYNGEE. This CDR3 is CASSQPWGRQAFSGANVLTF. CDR3 bases: TGTGCCAGCAGCCAACCGTGGGGGAGGCAGGCCTTCTCTGGGGCCAACGTCCTGACTTTC.

This chain connects TRBV9 to TRBJ1-6; D not certain. This CDR3 has 14 residues. V was trimmed by 3 bases and J by 3 bases, leaving 7 bases between them. Germline CDR1 is SGDLS and CDR2 is YYNGEE. CDR3 sequence: CASSAAGYNSPLHF. DNA of the CDR3: TGTGCCAGCAGCGCCGCGGGCTATAATTCACCCCTCCACTTT.

In this sample, this clone turned up a few times. The J gene is TRBJ2-7, the V gene TRBV7-3; weak D call: TRBD1 (5 bases). CDR3 length: 17 residues. Germline lookup yields CDR1 SGHTA and CDR2 FQGTGA. The V end lost 1 base, the J end lost 2 bases, and 18 bases lay between the germline ends. The CDR3, as DNA: TGTGCCAGCAGCTTAAAAATCGACAGAGAAAGCCCCTACGAGCAGTACTTC. Translating gives CASSLKIDRESPYEQYF.

This sequence joins TRBV4-3 and TRBJ1-2, with D unclear. The V end lost 5 bases, the J end lost 4 bases, and 17 bases lay between the germline ends. The CDR3 runs to 15 residues. Per the germline V gene, CDR1 is LGHNA and CDR2 is YSLEER. The chain's CDR3 is CASSVSPGSSYGYTF. Written as DNA, the CDR3 is TGCGCCAGCAGCGTTAGCCCCGGCAGTTCCTATGGCTACACCTTC.

The J gene is TRBJ1-1, the V gene TRBV18; D unclear. V was clipped by 1 base and J by 6 bases, with 9 bases between them. CDR1 KGHSH and CDR2 LQKENI come from the germline V gene. The CDR3 has 13 residues. The CDR3 protein is CASSPHREAEAFF. In nucleotides, the CDR3 is TGTGCCAGCTCACCACATCGGGAGGCTGAAGCTTTCTTT.

This rearrangement joins TRBV13 to TRBJ1-2; 10 bases are a match to TRBD1. This CDR3 is 14 amino acids long. Germline CDR1 PRHDT, CDR2 FYEKMQ (reference sequence). V gave up 10 bases and J gave up 5 bases; unmatched junction bases: 10. CDR3 bases: TGTGCCATCTCGTGGGACAGGGGTCCGTATGGCTACACCTTC. This translates into CAISWDRGPYGYTF.

This clone occurred once. The chain couples TRBV19 to TRBJ2-3; 11 positions agree with TRBD1. Germline V CDR1 and CDR2: LNHDA, SQIVND (reference sequence). The CDR3 has 15 residues. Trimming cost V 8 bases and J 3 bases; bases outside gene matches: 7. CDR3 nucleotides: TGTGCCAGTGGACAGGGGGCCTGGGGGACAGATACGCAGTATTTT. Translated, it gives CASGQGAWGTDTQYF.